The 3 T cell receptor beta chains below come from one sample, sequenced in a study of CD8 T cells in ankylosing spondylitis. Each CDR3 protein is one row after TCRdb ran MiXCR on the 5' RACE reads. Altogether approximately 260,000 distinct CDR3 sequences are present, 15% to 20% being singletons, with the ten largest covering 25% to 40%. The sample consisted of blood, either unsorted or a sorted T cell fraction (not recorded which). These TCRs come from a male donor with ankylosing spondylitis or in good health (not recorded which).

This clonotype was seen only a few times. This rearrangement joins TRBV4-2 to TRBJ2-3; 8 bases line up with TRBD1. With 0 bases clipped from V and 5 bases from J, the junction kept 7 bases outside the gene matches. This CDR3 spans 16 amino acids. The germline V gene encodes CDR1 LGHNA and CDR2 YNFKEQ. The CDR3 region is CASSQEGGQGGDTQYF. The DNA for the CDR3 is TGTGCCAGCAGCCAAGAGGGCGGACAGGGCGGAGATACGCAGTATTTT.

V usage is TRBV7-9 and J usage is TRBJ2-3; D is ambiguous. V was clipped by 5 bases and J by 2 bases, with 17 bases between them. Per the germline V gene, CDR1 is SEHNR and CDR2 is FQNEAQ (reference sequence). CDR3 length: 16 amino acids. The DNA of the CDR3 is TGTGCCAGCAGCCCACAATTGTGGAACCCCACAGATACGCAGTATTTT. Amino acid sequence: CASSPQLWNPTDTQYF.

This clonotype was found many times. J is TRBJ2-1 and V is TRBV4-1; 8 nucleotides line up with TRBD1. The V gene end was trimmed by 0 bases and the J gene end by 4 bases; junction bases not matched to a gene: 8. This CDR3 has 17 amino acids. In germline, CDR1 is MGHRA, CDR2 YSYEKL. The CDR3 spells CASSQDLEQGAYNEQFF. The CDR3 nucleotides read TGCGCCAGCAGCCAAGATCTCGAGCAGGGGGCATACAATGAGCAGTTCTTC.